The 21 T cell receptor beta chains in this list originate from one sample, sequenced in a study of shared clonotypes between healthy human individuals. The method was immunoSEQ multiplex PCR; TCRdb's version includes in-frame clones alone and lacks a portion of them. The sample has over a million clones, 65% to 80% seen once. The sample was memory CD4+ T cells sorted from blood. Subset of the sample: CD45RA-negative fraction. These receptor sequences come from a man aged 18 to 35 in good health.

The chain joins TRBV19 to TRBJ1-1, with 7 bases fitting TRBD1. J was trimmed by 5 bases and V by 6 bases; bases with no gene match: 9. Per the germline V gene, CDR1 is LNHDA and CDR2 is SQIVND (reference sequence). The CDR3 contains 14 residues. Here the CDR3 reads CASRPGQGGTEAFF. The CDR3 DNA is TGTGCCAGTAGGCCCGGGCAGGGGGGGACTGAAGCTTTCTTT.

This chain joins TRBV1 and TRBJ1-4. TRBV1 is given as a pseudogene. The CDR3 loop spans 20 amino acids. CDR3 nucleotide sequence: TGCACCAGCAGCCAAGATCTGAGGTCGTCGTGCGAAAGGGTTTATGAAAAACTGTTTTTT. Protein product: CTSSQDLRSSCERVYEKLFF.

This clone was recorded at least ten times. This sample also contains other DNA sequences that code for the same CDR3. The chain uses TRBV5-1 and TRBJ2-7, with 7 bases lining up with TRBD1. Per germline, CDR1 SGHRS and CDR2 YFSETQ. The CDR3 has 13 residues. The J segment lost 2 bases and the V segment lost 3 bases, leaving 2 bases of the junction unmatched. This CDR3 is CASSSGQTYEQYF. CDR3 bases: TGCGCCAGCAGCTCGGGACAGACCTACGAGCAGTACTTC.

A single count supports this clone. V usage is TRBV6-1 and J usage is TRBJ1-5, with D tentatively TRBD1 (5 bases). Trimming removed 5 bases from V and 1 base from J, with 9 bases in between. The CDR3 spans 14 residues. Germline CDR1 and CDR2: MNHNS and SASEGT. This chain's CDR3 is CASSPGTSNQPQHF. The CDR3 DNA reads as TGTGCCAGCAGTCCAGGGACCAGCAATCAGCCCCAGCATTTT.

This clone was seen only a few times. Other DNA sequences in the sample encode the same CDR3. This rearrangement joins TRBV7-2 to TRBJ2-5; D gene uncertain. The CDR3 has 12 amino acids. V lost 8 bases and J lost 1, with 8 bases in between. Germline lookup yields CDR1 SGHTA and CDR2 FQGNSA. CDR3 loop: CASSWGQETQYF. CDR3 nucleotides: TGTGCCAGCTCGTGGGGCCAAGAGACCCAGTACTTC.

The chain combines TRBV11-2 with TRBJ2-3; D is possibly TRBD2 (5 bases). Germline V gives CDR1 SGHAT, CDR2 FQNNGV. The germline V and J ends were trimmed by 5 bases and 4 bases, with 7 bases remaining between them. The CDR3 sequence is 12 residues long. CDR3 nucleotides: TGTGCCAGCAGCCCCGGGGCAGATACGCAGTATTTT. This codes for CASSPGADTQYF. The full variable domain, its missing parts supplied by reference TRBV11-2 and TRBJ2-3, is EAGVAQSPRYKIIEKRQSVAFWCNPISGHATLYWYQQILGQGPKLLIQFQNNGVVDDSQLPKDRFSAERLKGVDSTLKIQPAKLEDSAVYLCASSPGADTQYFGPGTRLTVL.

With regard to this clone: A read error may be the cause here, since a much bigger clone is one base away. The rearrangement joins TRBV2 to TRBJ2-7; D unresolved. The CDR3 contains 11 residues. The germline V and J ends were trimmed by 5 bases and 2 bases, with 4 bases remaining between them. Germline lookup yields CDR1 SNHLY and CDR2 FYNNEI. The CDR3 nucleotides read TGTGCCAGCAGTTCCACCTACGAGCAGTACTTC. Amino acid sequence: CASSSTYEQYF.

V usage is TRBV2 and J usage is TRBJ2-2, with D maybe TRBD1 (6 bases). Per the germline V gene, CDR1 is SNHLY and CDR2 is FYNNEI. This CDR3 region has 16 residues. V was cut by 2 bases and J by 2 bases, with 12 bases left in between. CDR3 region: CASSEWQGYNTGELFF. The CDR3 coding sequence is TGTGCCAGCAGTGAATGGCAGGGGTATAACACCGGGGAGCTGTTTTTT.

The chain recombines TRBV6-1 with TRBJ1-1; unclear D gene. Trimming pared 2 bases from V and 4 bases from J, leaving 17 bases between. The CDR3 covers 16 residues. Germline CDR1 reads MNHNS; CDR2 reads SASEGT. In DNA form, the CDR3 reads TGTGCCAGCAGTGAAATGGCAGGAAAAGGGAGCACTGAAGCTTTCTTT. Protein sequence: CASSEMAGKGSTEAFF.

This clone came up once. V and J are TRBV15 and TRBJ2-2, with D possibly TRBD2 on 6 matching bases. CDR3 length: 15 amino acids. The germline V gene encodes CDR1 LNHNV and CDR2 YYDKDF (reference sequence). V was cut by 0 bases and J by 3 bases, with 8 bases left in between. DNA for the CDR3: TGTGCCACCAGCAGAGACGGAGGGCACACCGGGGAGCTGTTTTTT. It yields the protein CATSRDGGHTGELFF.

J is TRBJ2-3 and V is TRBV30, with D possibly matching TRBD1 (6 bases). Trimming pared 1 base from V and 4 bases from J, leaving 18 bases between. From germline, CDR1 is GTSNPN and CDR2 SVGIG (reference sequence). The CDR3 covers 16 residues. The CDR3 DNA follows: TGTGCCTGGAGTGGGGGTTGGGGCCAGGGGCCAGATACGCAGTATTTT. This gives the protein CAWSGGWGQGPDTQYF.

The chain couples TRBV28 to TRBJ2-7; TRBD2 is a possible D gene (5 bases). Trimming shortened V by 8 bases and J by 4 bases, and 12 bases separated the two germline ends. Germline V gene data show CDR1 as MDHEN and CDR2 as SYDVKM. The CDR3 is 12 amino acids. Here the CDR3 DNA reads TGTGCCAGCTCCGACACTAGATACGAGCAGTACTTC. This gives the protein CASSDTRYEQYF.

The chain uses TRBV5-1 and TRBJ2-2; D gene uncertain. The germline V gene has CDR1 SGHRS and CDR2 YFSETQ. V shed 0 bases and J shed 5 bases, with 11 bases lying between them. This CDR3 comprises 15 residues. The CDR3 sequence: CASSLATSNTGELFF. CDR3 DNA: TGCGCCAGCAGCTTGGCGACTTCTAATACCGGGGAGCTGTTTTTT.

This clone was counted a few times. The genes are TRBV5-1 and TRBJ2-3, with TRBD2 matching over 10 bases. The CDR3 is 16 residues long. The germline V gene encodes CDR1 SGHRS and CDR2 YFSETQ. V was pared by 4 bases and J by 4 bases, with 9 bases of the junction left unmatched. The CDR3 nucleotides read TGCGCCAGCAGCAGGACTAGCGGTGGAGGGGCAGATACGCAGTATTTT. This sequence encodes CASSRTSGGGADTQYF.

The chain uses TRBV30 and TRBJ1-6, with a possible D match to TRBD1 (6 bases). The CDR3 length is 14 residues. V was pared by 1 base and J by 6 bases, with 10 bases between. CDR1 is GTSNPN, CDR2 SVGIG, per germline (reference sequence). The CDR3 bases are TGTGCCTGGAGTGCCGAGGACAGTAATTCACCCCTCCACTTT. Encoded protein: CAWSAEDSNSPLHF.

The gene calls are TRBV10-3 and TRBJ1-6; 11 bases are shared with TRBD1. Trimming cost V 8 bases and J 8 bases; bases outside gene matches: 11. The CDR3 runs 16 residues. Per the germline V gene, CDR1 is ENHRY and CDR2 is SYGVKD. For the CDR3, the DNA is TGTGCCATCGGGAATTACGGGACAGGGGGGTATTCACCCCTCCACTTT. It specifies CAIGNYGTGGYSPLHF.

The rearrangement links TRBV27 to TRBJ1-2; unclear D gene. The CDR3 is made up of 12 amino acids. The germline gives CDR1 MNHEY, CDR2 SMNVEV (reference sequence). The ends were cut back, 8 bases at V and 3 bases at J, with 10 bases in the middle. The CDR3 here is CASWSGHYGYTF. For the CDR3, the DNA is TGTGCCAGCTGGAGTGGTCACTATGGCTACACCTTC.

This chain joins TRBV4-1 and TRBJ1-2; D is possibly TRBD1 (6 bases). Trimming removed 0 bases at V and 10 bases at J, with 18 bases between. Germline assignment: CDR1 MGHRA and CDR2 YSYEKL. The CDR3 is 15 residues long. The CDR3 DNA follows: TGCGCCAGCAGCCAAGAAATACGACAGGTTTTTGACTACACCTTC. It is translated as CASSQEIRQVFDYTF.

This chain joins TRBV30 and TRBJ1-2; 7 positions match TRBD1. Germline-derived CDR1 and CDR2 are GTSNPN and SVGIG (reference sequence). The CDR3 loop spans 13 amino acids. V was pared by 4 bases and J by 8 bases, with 10 bases of the junction left unmatched. In DNA form, the CDR3 reads TGTGCCTGGACCTCCGGAGGGGGCAGAGGCTACACCTTC. It specifies CAWTSGGGRGYTF.

Worth noting for this clone: The sample carries other DNA sequences with the same CDR3. The V call is TRBV18, the J call TRBJ1-6, with TRBD1 matching 8 bases. CDR3 size: 15 residues. V shed 3 bases and J 6 bases; nucleotides not matched to a gene: 4. CDR1 KGHSH and CDR2 LQKENI come from the germline V gene. CDR3 protein: CASSPGQGSNSPLHF. The CDR3 coding sequence is TGTGCCAGCTCACCCGGACAGGGTAGTAATTCACCCCTCCACTTT.

J is TRBJ2-3 and V is TRBV4-3; 7 nucleotides agree with TRBD2. CDR3 length equals 14 residues. The V segment lost 1 base and the J segment 9 bases; nucleotides outside the gene matches: 7. The germline gives CDR1 LGHNA, CDR2 YSLEER. CDR3 sequence: CASSQAGGSSTQYF. In DNA, the CDR3 is TGCGCCAGCAGCCAAGCCGGCGGGAGTAGCACGCAGTATTTT.